The clone carrying this TCR beta chain occurred a few times. The CDR3 runs to 13 residues. V lost 4 bases and J lost 2, with 9 bases in between. Germline V gene lookup returns CDR1 MGHDK and CDR2 SYGVNS. TCRdb reprocessed the 5' RACE reads with MiXCR, giving one entry per CDR3 protein. The table has roughly 690,000 distinct CDR3 sequences, approximately 21% seen once. The sample comes from a study of identical twins. This sample was shared with a second study, whose subject was T cells expressing NK-cell markers.

The chain joins TRBV25-1 to TRBJ2-7; D remains unclear. The sequenced sample was PBMCs. The origin of this receptor is a woman aged 18-30 years in good health. CDR3 sequence (DNA): TGTGCCAGCAGTGGGCCCAATACCTACGAGCAGTACTTC. Translation: CASSGPNTYEQYF.